Sequencing of this TCR beta chain was carried out in a study of shared clonotypes between healthy human individuals (dated by TCRdb to about 2020). Background on the whole study: The cohort included three men and two women between 18 and 49 years of age. To estimate repertoire size and how much clonotypes are shared between individuals, the study performed deep sequencing of blood TCR repertoires from 4 to 6 healthy adults. For each donor, CD4 naive and CD4 memory were each given three plates, CD8 naive was given two plates, and CD8 memory was given one plate. Between about 0.85 and 8.9 billion PBMCs per donor were obtained by leukapheresis. Different laboratories and diverse techniques were used to prepare libraries and sequence TCR repertoires, to increase sequencing depth and limit assay-specific biases. Results the study describes overall, beyond this receptor: Higher generation probabilities were observed for clonotypes shared by all four sorted-subset donors than for non-shared clonotypes. Even with the large sequencing depth, rarefaction of the sorted-subset datasets indicated that sequencing was incomplete. The genetic and exposure-history diversity represented was limited by the small number of donors. Estimated clonotype richness was generally larger for naive than for memory subsets. Pairwise subsampling indicated that sequencing depth was expected to affect the degree of clonotype sharing among donors. About 5% of naive CD4, 3.5% of naive CD8, approximately 2% of memory CD4, and approximately 0.4% of memory CD8 clonotypes were shared across several donors. Sampling was restricted to blood, and TCR repertoires in tissues likely differ from the TCR repertoires found in blood.

CDR1 and CDR2 are read off the germline V gene as SGHRS and YFSETQ. V gives up 0 bases and J gives up 6 bases, and the segment between their germline ends measures 5 bases. The CDR3 contains 12 residues, cysteine and phenylalanine counted. The entry retains the CDR3 DNA only, 36 bases that are in frame from base 1. Using the deep immunoSEQ assay, TCR CDR3 regions were amplified from genomic DNA by multiplex PCR. Extracted genomic DNA from each cell subset was spread evenly across all wells of several immunoSEQ 96-well plates, with each plate serving as a replicate. For sorted subsets, about 200 ng genomic DNA, equal to some 30,000 T cell genomes, was loaded into each replicate PCR. The purified libraries were quantified using a Qubit 3.0 fluorometer, sized with a Bioanalyzer 2100, and then quantified again using the KAPA Library Quantification kit. Each immunoSEQ 96-well plate was sequenced on its own single-read 150-cycle Illumina NextSeq 550 flow cell. The original methods were these. The immunoSEQ output contained only junctional sequences without quality scores, so filtering could not match that applied to full-length reads. Sequences were annotated with PyIR, a Python wrapper for IgBLAST v1.9, using IMGT germline references to assign V/J genes and CDR3. Reads were removed for weak V/J assignments (E-value above 1e-6), missing CDR3, stop codons, out-of-frame junctions, or ambiguous translated residues. V3J clonotypes were defined as sequences sharing an identical inferred V gene, J gene, and CDR3 amino acid sequence. Percentage overlap between repertoires was calculated by dividing the number of shared unique clonotypes by the size of the smaller repertoire. RTK rarefaction, the Chao1 estimator, and Recon v2.1 estimates of unobserved clonotypes were used to assess repertoire richness. Generation probabilities were computed with OLGA for all TCRbeta clonotypes obtained by the gDNA method from four donors. Entries here come from immuneACCESS through TCRdb and include only in-frame sequences with V and J called. Some clones fail to appear in such tables; in the studies checked, an unresolved V gene covers under half of the shortfall, and the cause of the remainder is unknown. V and J calls and clone size follow that table, whereas D and trimming were derived from the DNA. The sample records 300,000 to 400,000 clones, approximately 74% of which are singletons. Under 13% of the sample is taken by the ten largest.

The donors were healthy, HIV-negative adults with no recently reported acute infections or vaccinations. All donors were Caucasian adults living in Nashville, Tennessee, USA. Magnetic negative selection was used to enrich CD4+ T cells, after which naive cells were positively selected on CD45RA and the negative fraction became the memory subset. Blood was collected by leukapheresis, and PBMCs were isolated by Ficoll-Histopaque density gradient centrifugation and then cryopreserved in liquid nitrogen vapor phase. Analytical flow cytometry was used to check the purity and quantity of every magnetically sorted T cell population. Each sorted fraction had its genomic DNA isolated and then quantified by UV absorbance on a Nanodrop 2000c. Notes on this clone: The antigen it binds to is not known. No much larger clone is present one base from it, and per-base qualities are unavailable.

The chain is made from TRBV5-1 and TRBJ2-3; no D segment can be confidently identified. The sequence derives from a man younger than 40 in good health. The sample comprised memory CD4+ T cells sorted from blood. The cell subset or site label for this specimen denotes: CD45RA-negative fraction. The CDR3 corresponds to CASSLAWDTQYF. The base sequence is TGCGCCAGCAGCTTGGCCTGGGATACGCAGTATTTT.